This T cell receptor beta chain was obtained from a study of cytotoxic CD8 clonotypes in ibrutinib-treated CLL. About the study: Over 10 relapsed/refractory, roughly 15 treatment-naive; about 17 IGHV unmutated. Response material was collected after a median about 12 months of treatment, range 6 to 36. Findings and limits, study-wide: Rare overall, public clonotypes shrank or held steady under therapy.

V lost 3 bases, J lost 3 bases, and 4 bases stayed unmatched. Germline CDR1 is SNHLY and CDR2 is FYNNEI. The CDR3 loop spans 15 amino acids. Only in-frame clones appear in the TCRdb table, and some are missing; sequencing was by immunoSEQ multiplex PCR. The data show more than 200,000 clones, about three quarters seen once. On this clone: The antigen is not known.

The chain uses TRBV2 and TRBJ2-3; 9 positions agree with TRBD2. The input for sequencing was PBMCs, taken after 24 months of ibrutinib treatment. The sequence was collected from a human donor with chronic lymphocytic leukemia. This chain's CDR3 is CASSERSGRTDTQYF. The CDR3 DNA reads as TGTGCCAGCAGTGAGCGCAGCGGGAGGACAGATACGCAGTATTTT.